The next 17 T cell receptor beta chains were all read from a single sample in a study of sequential checkpoint blockade in melanoma. Generated by immunoSEQ multiplex PCR, the TCRdb table keeps only in-frame clones and is missing some. In the table there are approximately 2,800 clones, roughly a quarter of which are singletons. The treatment is: randomized to nivolumab then ipilimumab (arm A) or the reverse (arm B). The specimen comprised tumor tissue (inferred from file names), sampled from a patient given nivolumab and ipilimumab in sequence. The receptors shown here come from a human donor with melanoma.

This clone was picked up a small number of times. The chain is built from TRBV10-2 and TRBJ1-1, with no clear D. The germline V gene encodes CDR1 WSHSY and CDR2 SAAADI. The CDR3 has 14 residues. Trimming shortened V by 3 bases and J by 0 bases, and 8 bases separated the two germline ends. CDR3 protein: CASSDPRMNTEAFF. As DNA, the CDR3 is TGCGCCAGCAGTGATCCCAGGATGAACACTGAAGCTTTCTTT.

The chain joins TRBV7-6 to TRBJ1-5, with D unclear. CDR3 length equals 15 residues. Between the trimmed V and J ends, which lost 1 base and 5 bases, there was a span of 12 bases. The germline V gene encodes CDR1 SGHVS and CDR2 FNYEAQ. The CDR3 DNA sequence: TGTGCCAGCAGCTTAGGACCCAGTTATCATCAGCCCCAGCATTTT. Encoded protein: CASSLGPSYHQPQHF.

The chain uses TRBV6-8 and TRBJ2-5, with a weak D call TRBD1 (5 bases). Trimming removed 0 bases at V and 5 bases at J, with 7 bases between. Germline loops: CDR1 MNHGY, CDR2 SAAAGT. This CDR3 spans 13 amino acids. CDR3 residues: CASSYSGLETQYF. The DNA of the CDR3 is TGTGCCAGCAGTTACTCGGGGCTGGAGACCCAGTACTTC.

This clone was observed a handful of times. This chain connects TRBV30 to TRBJ1-4, with D uncertain. CDR1 and CDR2 from the germline V gene are GTSNPN and SVGIG (reference sequence). The V gene lost 5 bases and the J gene lost 7 bases, with 14 bases spanning the gap. There are 13 residues in the CDR3. This chain's CDR3 is CAWAQVLGEKLFF. The DNA for the CDR3 is TGTGCCTGGGCCCAGGTTCTAGGTGAAAAACTGTTTTTT.

This clone turned up a few times. The chain has TRBV7-5 and TRBJ2-1; whether TRBD1, the table's D call, matches the DNA was not checked. TRBV7-5 is termed a pseudogene. The CDR3 is 16 residues long. The chain's CDR3 is CASSPRGGFSYNEQFF. CDR3 DNA sequence: TGTGCCAGCAGCCCACGTGGGGGCTTCTCCTACAATGAGCAGTTCTTC.

The sample holds a few counts of this clone. This chain connects TRBV9 to TRBJ1-6; 10 bases match TRBD1. Germline V gene sequence: CDR1 SGDLS, CDR2 YYNGEE. V lost 5 bases to trimming and J lost 10 bases; unmatched junction nucleotides: 6. This CDR3 contains 14 residues. CDR3 in amino acids: CASSYRDRGSPLHF. In DNA, the CDR3 is TGTGCCAGCAGTTACCGGGACAGGGGATCACCCCTCCACTTT.

This rearrangement joins TRBV19 to TRBJ2-7; TRBD1 aligns across 9 bases. The germline CDR1 and CDR2 sequences are LNHDA and SQIVND (reference sequence). The CDR3 loop spans 15 amino acids. V shed 6 bases and J 6 bases; nucleotides not matched to a gene: 12. The CDR3 coding sequence is TGTGCCAGTAGCGAGTATACGGGACAGGGTGGCGAGCAGTACTTC. Translation gives CASSEYTGQGGEQYF.

This clone was recorded a few times. The genes are TRBV11-3 and TRBJ2-2; possibly TRBD2 for D (6 bases). Germline V CDR1 and CDR2: SGHNT, YENEEA. CDR3 size: 16 residues. Trimming pared 7 bases from V and 0 bases from J, leaving 15 bases between. In DNA, the CDR3 is TGTGCCAGCACCCAAGGACTATCCGCGAACACCGGGGAGCTGTTTTTT. Protein product: CASTQGLSANTGELFF.

This clone was counted a few times. V usage is TRBV29-1 and J usage is TRBJ1-1; a weak D match, TRBD1 (5 bases). The germline V gene has CDR1 SQVTM and CDR2 ANQGSEA. With 3 bases removed from V and 5 bases from J, the gap between germline ends came to 13 bases. There are 13 residues in the CDR3. This CDR3 is CSVEGPLGTEAFF. The CDR3 DNA follows: TGCAGCGTTGAGGGACCTCTGGGAACTGAAGCTTTCTTT.

This clone was counted a single time. This chain links TRBV29-1 with TRBJ2-1, with 7 bases lining up with TRBD1. The germline gives CDR1 SQVTM, CDR2 ANQGSEA. The CDR3 loop spans 13 amino acids. J gave up 7 bases and V 1 base, and 4 bases lay outside the gene matches. The CDR3 coding sequence is TGCAGCGTTGAAGTGACAGGGCAGAATGAGCAGTTCTTC. This codes for CSVEVTGQNEQFF.

This clone has just a few counts. The chain couples TRBV28 to TRBJ1-1, with TRBD1 as a possible D gene (5 bases). Germline V CDR1 and CDR2: MDHEN, SYDVKM. The CDR3 totals 12 residues. Trimming removed 1 base at V and 7 bases at J, with 7 bases between. The CDR3 protein is CASSLLQGEAFF. The CDR3, as DNA: TGTGCCAGCAGTTTATTGCAGGGTGAAGCTTTCTTT.

V is TRBV12-5 and J is TRBJ2-2; 7 bases are a match to TRBD2. Germline V gene lookup returns CDR1 LGHNT and CDR2 FRNRAP. This CDR3 comprises 16 residues. The CDR3 DNA is TGTGCCAGCACCCCATCGGGCCGGGGAGGGACCGGGGAGCTGTTTTTT. Amino acids: CASTPSGRGGTGELFF.

This clone is classed as medium-sized. The chain is built from TRBV11-3 and TRBJ2-1; possible D gene TRBD2, 6 bases. Germline CDR1 and CDR2: SGHNT and YENEEA. This CDR3 has 16 amino acids. V was shortened by 5 bases and J by 0 bases, with 14 bases between the two germline ends. The CDR3 bases are TGTGCCAGCAGCCTCGCGGGACCAAGCTCCTACAATGAGCAGTTCTTC. It specifies CASSLAGPSSYNEQFF.

This clone was observed a handful of times. The rearrangement uses TRBV11-3 and TRBJ1-2, with D uncertain. The CDR3 is 14 amino acids. Between the trimmed V and J ends, which lost 3 bases and 4 bases, there was a span of 12 bases. CDR1 is SGHNT and CDR2 is YENEEA in the germline V gene. CDR3 in DNA: TGTGCCAGCAGCTTGGCAGGACCTACCTATGGCTACACCTTC. Amino acid sequence: CASSLAGPTYGYTF.

By sample fraction, this clone is medium-sized. This chain connects TRBV12-5 to TRBJ1-6; 10 bases fit TRBD1. The CDR3 is 12 amino acids. Germline V gene data show CDR1 as LGHNT and CDR2 as FRNRAP. As DNA, the CDR3 is TGTGCCACGGGGACAGGGGTCTCACCCCTCCACTTT. The encoded protein is CATGTGVSPLHF.

This rearrangement joins TRBV19 to TRBJ1-1, with 11 bases matching TRBD1. The length of the CDR3 is 15 residues. Germline V gene lookup returns CDR1 LNHDA and CDR2 SQIVND (reference sequence). Trimming removed 3 bases from V and 4 bases from J; junction bases left unmatched: 4. CDR3 coding DNA: TGTGCCAGTAGTATCGCCGGGACAGGGGGCACTGAAGCTTTCTTT. Encoded protein: CASSIAGTGGTEAFF.

Sample share makes this clone medium-sized. The chain links TRBV11-3 to TRBJ2-5; D may correspond to TRBD1 or TRBD2 (5 bases each). CDR1 is SGHNT, CDR2 YENEEA, per germline. Trimming removed 5 bases at V and 0 bases at J, with 13 bases between. This CDR3 contains 15 residues. The CDR3 DNA reads as TGTGCCAGCAGCCCATCGGGGCGATACCAAGAGACCCAGTACTTC. It translates to CASSPSGRYQETQYF.